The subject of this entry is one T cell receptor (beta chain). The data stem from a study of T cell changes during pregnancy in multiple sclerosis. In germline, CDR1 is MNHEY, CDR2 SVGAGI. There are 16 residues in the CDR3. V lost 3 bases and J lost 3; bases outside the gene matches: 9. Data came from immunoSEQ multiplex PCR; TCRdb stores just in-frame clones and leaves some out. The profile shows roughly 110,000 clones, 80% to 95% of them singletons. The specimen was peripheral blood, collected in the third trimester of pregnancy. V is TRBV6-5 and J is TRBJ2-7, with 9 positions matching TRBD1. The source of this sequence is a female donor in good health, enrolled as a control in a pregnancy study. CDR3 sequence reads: CASSYSPDRGIYEQYF. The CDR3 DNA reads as TGTGCCAGCAGTTATTCTCCGGACAGGGGAATCTACGAGCAGTACTTC.